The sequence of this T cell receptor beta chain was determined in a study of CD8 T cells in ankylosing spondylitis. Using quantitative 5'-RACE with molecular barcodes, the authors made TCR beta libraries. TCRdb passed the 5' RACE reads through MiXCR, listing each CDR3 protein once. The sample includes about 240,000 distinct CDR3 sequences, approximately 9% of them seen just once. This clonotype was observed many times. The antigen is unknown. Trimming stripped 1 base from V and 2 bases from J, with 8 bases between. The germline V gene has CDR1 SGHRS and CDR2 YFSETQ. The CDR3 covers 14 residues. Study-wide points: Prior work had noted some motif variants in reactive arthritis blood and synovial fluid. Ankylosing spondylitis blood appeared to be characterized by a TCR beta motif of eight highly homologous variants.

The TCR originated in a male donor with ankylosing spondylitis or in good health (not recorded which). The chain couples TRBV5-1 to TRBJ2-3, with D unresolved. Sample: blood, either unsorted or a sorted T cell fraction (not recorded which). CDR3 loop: CASSLSHLTDTQYF. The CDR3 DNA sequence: TGCGCCAGCAGCTTGTCTCACCTCACAGATACGCAGTATTTT. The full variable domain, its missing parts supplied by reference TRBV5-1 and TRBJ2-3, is KAGVTQTPRYLIKTRGQQVTLSCSPISGHRSVSWYQQTPGQGLQFLFEYFSETQRNKGNFPGRFSGRQFSNSRSEMNVSTLELGDSALYLCASSLSHLTDTQYFGPGTRLTVL.